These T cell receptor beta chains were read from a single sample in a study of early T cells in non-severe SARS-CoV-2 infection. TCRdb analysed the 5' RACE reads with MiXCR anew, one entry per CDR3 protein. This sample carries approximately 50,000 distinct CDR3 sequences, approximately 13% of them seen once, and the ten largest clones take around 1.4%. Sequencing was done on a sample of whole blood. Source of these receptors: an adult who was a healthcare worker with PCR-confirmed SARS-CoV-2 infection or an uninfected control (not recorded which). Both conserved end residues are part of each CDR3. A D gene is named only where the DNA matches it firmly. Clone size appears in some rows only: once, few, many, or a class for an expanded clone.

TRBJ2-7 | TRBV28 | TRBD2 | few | CASQSGGTVHEQYF | TGTGCCAGCCAGTCCGGGGGGACCGTCCACGAGCAGTACTTC
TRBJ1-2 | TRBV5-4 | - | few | CASSLDIGESYGYTF | TGTGCCAGCAGCTTGGACATCGGCGAAAGCTATGGCTACACCTTC
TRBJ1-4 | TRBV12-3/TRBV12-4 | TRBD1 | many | CASSFTGTGLGKLFF | TGTGCCAGCAGTTTTACGGGGACAGGGCTGGGAAAACTGTTTTTT
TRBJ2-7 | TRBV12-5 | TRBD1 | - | CASGLVLGQAYEQYF | TGTGCTAGTGGTTTGGTACTGGGACAGGCTTACGAGCAGTACTTC
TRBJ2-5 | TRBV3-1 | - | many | CASSQRRGVQETQYF | TGTGCCAGCAGCCAACGCCGAGGGGTCCAAGAGACCCAGTACTTC
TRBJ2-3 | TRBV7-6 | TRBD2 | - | CVSSLSAGQVSDTQYF | TGTGTCAGCAGCTTGTCAGCGGGGCAAGTGTCAGATACGCAGTATTTT
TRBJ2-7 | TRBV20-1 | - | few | CSAMDGTFPYEQYF | TGCAGTGCGATGGATGGAACATTCCCCTACGAGCAGTACTTC
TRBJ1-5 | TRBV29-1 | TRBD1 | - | CSVSPGQGDQPQHF | TGCAGCGTTAGCCCGGGACAGGGGGATCAGCCCCAGCATTTT
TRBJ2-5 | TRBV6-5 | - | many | CASSYSNFGGTQYF | TGTGCCAGCAGTTACTCGAACTTCGGGGGGACCCAGTACTTC
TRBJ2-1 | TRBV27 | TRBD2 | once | CASSRAGYNEQFF | TGTGCCAGCAGTCGAGCGGGATACAATGAGCAGTTCTTC
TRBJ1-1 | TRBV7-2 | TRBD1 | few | CASSLLGQGQSIAFF | TGTGCCAGCAGCTTACTGGGACAGGGTCAATCTATAGCTTTCTTT
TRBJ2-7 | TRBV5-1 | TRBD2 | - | CASTDQRGGPYEQYF | TGCGCCAGCACCGACCAGCGGGGGGGCCCTTACGAGCAGTACTTC
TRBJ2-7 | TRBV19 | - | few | CASSIGVNSYEQYF | TGTGCCAGTAGTATAGGAGTAAACTCCTACGAGCAGTACTTC
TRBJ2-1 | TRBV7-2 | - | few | CASSLGAVFYNEQFF | TGTGCCAGCAGCTTAGGGGCAGTATTCTACAATGAGCAGTTCTTC
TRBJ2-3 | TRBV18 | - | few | CASSPQITDTQYF | TGTGCCAGCTCACCACAAATCACAGATACGCAGTATTTT
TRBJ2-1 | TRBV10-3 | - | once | CAISDLASSREQFF | TGTGCCATCAGTGATTTGGCTAGCTCGCGTGAGCAGTTCTTC
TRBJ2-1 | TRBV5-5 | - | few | CASSRTVGGNNEQFF | TGTGCCAGCAGCCGGACCGTGGGAGGAAACAATGAGCAGTTCTTC
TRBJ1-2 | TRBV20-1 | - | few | CSANRLAADYGYTF | TGCAGTGCTAACCGTCTAGCGGCGGACTATGGCTACACCTTC
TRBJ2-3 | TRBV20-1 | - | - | CSAIPTDTQYF | TGCAGTGCTATCCCCACAGATACGCAGTATTTT
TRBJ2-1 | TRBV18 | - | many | CASSRLDSYNEQFF | TGTGCCAGCTCTCGATTAGACTCCTACAATGAGCAGTTCTTC
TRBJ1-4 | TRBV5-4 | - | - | CASSPGGAVNEKLFF | TGTGCCAGCAGTCCTGGGGGGGCGGTTAATGAAAAACTGTTTTTT
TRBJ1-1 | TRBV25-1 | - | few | CASGTGEAFF | TGTGCCAGCGGAACAGGTGAAGCTTTCTTT
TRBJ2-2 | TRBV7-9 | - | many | CASSLEASAGELFF | TGTGCCAGCAGCTTAGAGGCTAGCGCCGGGGAGCTGTTTTTT
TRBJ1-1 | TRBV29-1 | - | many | CSVAVARDTEAFF | TGCAGCGTTGCGGTGGCGCGGGACACTGAAGCTTTCTTT
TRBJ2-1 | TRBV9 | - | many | CASSVDTNEQFF | TGTGCCAGCAGCGTAGATACTAATGAGCAGTTCTTC
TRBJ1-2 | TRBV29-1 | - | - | CSGSGNYGYTF | TGCAGCGGATCGGGAAACTATGGCTACACCTTC
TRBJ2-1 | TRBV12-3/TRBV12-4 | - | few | CASSLASVQFF | TGTGCCAGCAGTTTAGCGAGTGTGCAGTTCTTC
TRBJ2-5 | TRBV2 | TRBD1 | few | CASSERVGGYGETQYF | TGTGCCAGCAGTGAGAGGGTAGGGGGCTACGGAGAGACCCAGTACTTC
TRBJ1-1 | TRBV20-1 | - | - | CSARGPGGRTEAFF | TGCAGTGCTAGAGGTCCGGGGGGTCGGACTGAAGCTTTCTTT
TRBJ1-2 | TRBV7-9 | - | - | CASSLEGVRGNYGYTF | TGTGCCAGCAGCTTAGAAGGCGTCAGGGGAAACTATGGCTACACCTTC
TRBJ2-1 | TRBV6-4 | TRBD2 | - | CASSDSTSGGDEQFF | TGTGCCAGCAGTGACTCGACTAGCGGGGGGGATGAGCAGTTCTTC
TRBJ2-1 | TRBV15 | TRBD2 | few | CATSRDSSGGPSSYNEQFF | TGTGCCACCAGCAGAGACTCAAGCGGGGGGCCAAGCTCCTACAATGAGCAGTTCTTC
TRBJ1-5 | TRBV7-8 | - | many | CASSSAGLDLQPQHF | TGTGCCAGCAGCTCCGCCGGACTTGACCTTCAGCCCCAGCATTTT
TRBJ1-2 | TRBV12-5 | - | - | CASGLEPKAGGYTF | TGTGCTAGTGGTTTGGAGCCCAAAGCGGGTGGCTACACCTTC
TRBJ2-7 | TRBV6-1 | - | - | CASSVDFYEQYF | TGTGCCAGCAGTGTAGATTTCTACGAGCAGTACTTC